The 24 T cell receptor beta chains in this list originate from one sample, sequenced in a study of T-cell reconstitution after alpha-beta-depleted transplantation in children. Preparation of the TCRbeta library was carried out with unique molecular identifiers. TCRdb reanalysed the PCR reads using MiXCR and keeps one entry per CDR3 protein. The sample has approximately 16,000 distinct CDR3 sequences; about 5% are singletons. Sample: PBMCs, taken before TCRalphabeta/CD19-depleted stem cell transplant. The origin of the receptors is a boy under 18 with acute lymphoblastic leukemia, due to receive a stem cell transplant.

In its sample, this clonotype was seen many times. The genes are TRBV12-3 or TRBV12-4 and TRBJ1-5; no clear D. This CDR3 is 15 amino acids long. V dropped 3 bases and J dropped 0 bases, with 9 bases sitting between them. The CDR3 is CASSFTSPSNQPQHF. The CDR3 DNA follows: TGTGCCAGCAGTTTCACTTCTCCTAGCAATCAGCCCCAGCATTTT.

The CDR3 is CASSGPNEQFF. The CDR3 DNA follows: TGTGCCAGCAGCGGACCCAATGAGCAGTTCTTC. The chain combines TRBV2 with TRBJ2-1; D call uncertain. V shed 6 bases and J shed 6 bases, with 6 bases lying between them. Germline lookup yields CDR1 SNHLY and CDR2 FYNNEI. This CDR3 has 11 residues.

This clonotype was detected ten times or more. The chain recombines TRBV6-2 or TRBV6-3 with TRBJ2-7; D unclear. The CDR3 spans 12 residues. Deletions cut 10 bases from V and 3 bases from J, with 13 bases between. The germline CDR1 and CDR2 sequences are MNHEY and SVGEGT. CDR3 sequence reads: CATTPGYYEQYF. The CDR3 DNA reads TGTGCCACCACACCAGGTTACTACGAGCAGTACTTC.

This clonotype is medium-sized (0.01 to 0.1%). The chain is built from TRBV29-1 and TRBJ1-5; D not resolved. The germline V gene has CDR1 SQVTM and CDR2 ANQGSEA. V lost 7 bases, J lost 4 bases, and 11 bases lay in between. The CDR3 is 12 amino acids. CDR3 region: CSAGSGNQPQHF. The CDR3 coding sequence is TGCAGCGCCGGGTCGGGGAATCAGCCCCAGCATTTT.

There are many counts of this clonotype. The J gene is TRBJ2-1, the V gene TRBV9; 10 bases agree with TRBD2. Germline CDR1 SGDLS, CDR2 YYNGEE. The CDR3 is 14 amino acids. V was clipped by 0 bases and J by 10 bases; unmatched bases: 4. CDR3 residues: CASSVEGTSEEQFF. In DNA form, the CDR3 reads TGTGCCAGCAGCGTAGAGGGGACTAGCGAGGAGCAGTTCTTC.

This clonotype has at least ten counts. Here the CDR3 DNA reads TGTGCCAGCAGCGACGAATGGGGGCTGGGTGAAGCTTTCTTT. Translation gives CASSDEWGLGEAFF. V usage is TRBV5-5 and J usage is TRBJ1-1, with TRBD1 as a possible D gene (6 bases). The CDR3 spans 14 residues. The ends were cut back, 4 bases at V and 7 bases at J, with 17 bases in the middle. The germline V gene has CDR1 SGHKS and CDR2 YYEKEE (reference sequence).

The table lists this clonotype with many counts. The chain recombines TRBV29-1 with TRBJ1-1; 7 bases align to TRBD1. The CDR3 is 13 amino acids. Unmatched junction bases numbered 5, after V lost 3 bases and J lost 4 bases. From germline, CDR1 is SQVTM and CDR2 ANQGSEA. The CDR3 loop reads CSVDPTGITEAFF. Here the CDR3 DNA reads TGCAGCGTTGACCCGACAGGGATCACTGAAGCTTTCTTT.

This clonotype was recorded at least ten times. The chain combines TRBV7-2 with TRBJ1-2, with D hard to call. This CDR3 has 15 amino acids. V was shortened by 5 bases and J by 1 base, with 14 bases between the two germline ends. CDR1 is SGHTA and CDR2 is FQGNSA in the germline V gene. The CDR3 DNA reads TGTGCCAGCAGCCATAGAGTGACTCTTAACTATGGCTACACCTTC. Translated: CASSHRVTLNYGYTF.

This clonotype was picked up many times. This chain connects TRBV5-1 to TRBJ1-3; D not certain. The CDR3 spans 15 residues. Germline CDR1 SGHRS, CDR2 YFSETQ. The germline V and J ends were trimmed by 1 base and 2 bases, with 10 bases remaining between them. CDR3 region: CASSLSGSPGNTIYF. DNA of the CDR3: TGCGCCAGCAGCTTGTCGGGAAGTCCTGGAAACACCATATATTTT.

At least ten counts were recorded for this clonotype. This sequence joins TRBV19 and TRBJ1-5, with D maybe TRBD1 (6 bases). Trimming pared 2 bases from V and 7 bases from J, leaving 9 bases between. The CDR3 contains 13 residues. Germline values: CDR1 LNHDA, CDR2 SQIVND (reference sequence). The CDR3 reads CASSIKQGQPQHF. CDR3 DNA: TGTGCCAGTAGTATAAAACAGGGCCAGCCCCAGCATTTT.

Ten or more counts support this clonotype. The chain recombines TRBV9 with TRBJ2-1; TRBD1 matches at 9 bases. The V segment lost 4 bases and the J segment 3 bases; nucleotides outside the gene matches: 8. Germline V gene lookup returns CDR1 SGDLS and CDR2 YYNGEE. The CDR3 totals 16 residues. The CDR3: CASSFRTGVDYNEQFF. The CDR3 bases are TGTGCCAGCAGCTTTCGGACAGGGGTTGACTACAATGAGCAGTTCTTC.

This clonotype occurred many times. The chain has TRBV7-6 and TRBJ2-3; TRBD2 matches at 8 bases. The CDR3 runs 15 residues. Trimming removed 2 bases from V and 3 bases from J; junction bases left unmatched: 4. Germline values: CDR1 SGHVS, CDR2 FNYEAQ. CDR3: CASSLSGGVTDTQYF. The CDR3 DNA reads TGTGCCAGCAGCTTATCGGGGGGGGTTACAGATACGCAGTATTTT.

The sample holds many counts of this clonotype. The chain combines TRBV11-2 with TRBJ2-5; 12 bases are shared with TRBD1. With V trimmed by 3 bases and J by 5 bases, 10 bases remained unmatched. CDR3 length: 17 residues. CDR1 and CDR2 from the germline V gene are SGHAT and FQNNGV. The CDR3 nucleotides read TGTGCCAGCAGCTTTGGGACAGGGGGCGCGGGGGGCGAGACCCAGTACTTC. This sequence encodes CASSFGTGGAGGETQYF.

This clonotype was recorded a few times. The V call is TRBV28, the J call TRBJ2-7; D is undetermined. V lost 6 bases and J 2 bases, leaving 20 bases between the germline ends. Germline V gene sequence: CDR1 MDHEN, CDR2 SYDVKM. The CDR3 totals 16 residues. The CDR3 sequence: CASSPTQSGRAYEQYF. The CDR3 nucleotides read TGTGCCAGCAGCCCGACTCAATCTGGACGGGCCTACGAGCAGTACTTC.

Many counts were recorded for this clonotype. V gene TRBV28 combines with J gene TRBJ2-3, with 7 bases lining up with TRBD2. Per germline, CDR1 MDHEN and CDR2 SYDVKM. This CDR3 is built from 12 residues. Trimming at V came to 3 bases and at J to 10 bases, leaving 4 bases not matched to a gene. DNA for the CDR3: TGTGCCAGCAGTTTCATACGGGAGGCGCAGTATTTT. Translated, it gives CASSFIREAQYF.

This clonotype was counted at least ten times. The chain employs TRBV7-8 and TRBJ2-2; D call uncertain. CDR3 length equals 15 residues. The germline V gene encodes CDR1 SGHVS and CDR2 FQNEAQ. V was trimmed by 3 bases and J by 0 bases, leaving 8 bases between them. CDR3 sequence (DNA): TGTGCCAGCAGCTTCGCCAGTGCGAACACCGGGGAGCTGTTTTTT. Amino acid sequence: CASSFASANTGELFF.

This clonotype was seen ten or more times. This chain uses TRBV20-1 with TRBJ1-3; D is ambiguous. CDR1 and CDR2 from the germline V gene are DFQATT and SNEGSKA (reference sequence). Trimming shortened V by 4 bases and J by 4 bases, and 8 bases separated the two germline ends. The length of the CDR3 is 12 residues. In nucleotides, the CDR3 is TGCAGTGCTACGCGGGGAGGAAACACCATATATTTT. This gives the protein CSATRGGNTIYF.

This clonotype was seen many times. The rearrangement joins TRBV7-3 to TRBJ1-1; no clear D gene. The ends were cut back, 5 bases at V and 5 bases at J, with 18 bases in the middle. This CDR3 contains 15 residues. Germline V lookup: CDR1 SGHTA, CDR2 FQGTGA. Here the CDR3 DNA reads TGTGCCAGCAGCCGTCCGAACCGGAAAGGTACTGAAGCTTTCTTT. It specifies CASSRPNRKGTEAFF.

This clonotype has at least ten counts. The chain joins TRBV11-2 to TRBJ2-1, with D possibly TRBD2 on 5 matching bases. Germline V gene sequence: CDR1 SGHAT, CDR2 FQNNGV. Trimming took off 4 bases at V and 0 bases at J, with 19 bases between the two ends. CDR3 length: 18 residues. For the CDR3, the DNA is TGTGCCAGCAGCTCCCGGCGGGCAGGATCAAGCTCCTACAATGAGCAGTTCTTC. Residues: CASSSRRAGSSSYNEQFF.

This clonotype was picked up many times. The chain joins TRBV28 to TRBJ1-2; D gene uncertain. Germline CDR1 is MDHEN and CDR2 is SYDVKM. The CDR3 has 13 amino acids. V dropped 6 bases and J dropped 4 bases, with 12 bases sitting between them. The CDR3: CASRVVGTYGYTF. The CDR3 coding sequence is TGTGCCAGCAGGGTTGTTGGTACCTATGGCTACACCTTC.

This clonotype appeared many times. The chain joins TRBV10-3 to TRBJ1-2, with D uncertain. The CDR3 totals 14 residues. The germline V gene encodes CDR1 ENHRY and CDR2 SYGVKD. V lost 6 bases and J 4 bases, leaving 15 bases between the germline ends. The CDR3, as DNA: TGTGCCATCAGCCCGCTAGACCTGGGCTATGGCTACACCTTC. Its protein is CAISPLDLGYGYTF.

This clonotype occurred many times. The chain is built from TRBV12-3 or TRBV12-4 and TRBJ1-2, with D uncertain. The ends were cut back, 3 bases at V and 3 bases at J, with 8 bases in the middle. This CDR3 is 13 amino acids long. CDR3 sequence reads: CASSFREDYGYTF. The CDR3, as DNA: TGTGCCAGCAGTTTCCGGGAGGACTATGGCTACACCTTC.

Sample share makes this clonotype medium-sized (0.01 to 0.1%). The V gene is TRBV20-1, the J gene TRBJ2-2, with D tentatively TRBD1 (6 bases). The CDR3 sequence is 14 residues long. Trimming took 3 bases from V and 4 from J, leaving 12 bases between them. Germline-derived CDR1 and CDR2 are DFQATT and SNEGSKA (reference sequence). The CDR3 region is CSARTQGITGELFF. The CDR3 DNA is TGCAGTGCTAGGACACAGGGTATCACCGGGGAGCTGTTTTTT.

This clonotype appeared many times. V and J are TRBV5-1 and TRBJ1-2, with D perhaps matching TRBD1 (6 bases). The V gene lost 1 base and the J gene lost 2 bases, with 15 bases spanning the gap. Germline V gives CDR1 SGHRS, CDR2 YFSETQ. The CDR3 has 16 residues. The CDR3 spells CASSLRTGPGNYGYTF. CDR3 coding DNA: TGCGCCAGCAGCTTGAGAACAGGGCCCGGAAACTATGGCTACACCTTC.